These T cell receptor beta chains were read from a single sample in a study of early T cells in non-severe SARS-CoV-2 infection. TCRdb re-analysed the 5' RACE reads in MiXCR, keeping a single row per CDR3 protein. The table lists some 19,000 distinct CDR3 sequences, less than 5% of them singletons. Sequenced material: whole blood. These receptors were collected from an adult who was a healthcare worker with PCR-confirmed SARS-CoV-2 infection or an uninfected control (not recorded which). CDR3s include the opening cysteine and the closing phenylalanine or tryptophan. The order of the fields is V gene, clone size, J gene, D gene, CDR3 DNA, CDR3 protein. The D gene is left open where the match is weak. A clone size is listed for some rows: how often the clone was seen (once, few, many), or a class if it is expanded.

TRBV20-1	-	TRBJ2-5	TRBD2	TGCAGTGCCACTGGGGGGGTAGTACAAGAGACCCAGTACTTC	CSATGGVVQETQYF
TRBV3-1	many	TRBJ2-7	-	TGTGCCAGCAGCCAGCAGGGGGGACCCTACGAGCAGTACTTC	CASSQQGGPYEQYF
TRBV18	many	TRBJ2-7	TRBD1	TGTGCCAGCTCACCACCCGAAAGGACAGGGGTTAGGTACGAGCAGTACTTC	CASSPPERTGVRYEQYF
TRBV28	many	TRBJ1-2	-	TGTGCCAGCAGTTTGGAACCGGGACTCAACTATGGCTACACCTTC	CASSLEPGLNYGYTF
TRBV7-3	many	TRBJ2-1	-	TGTGCCAGCAGCCCAATGAGGGAGCCTAAATACAATGAGCAGTTCTTC	CASSPMREPKYNEQFF
TRBV18	many	TRBJ1-5	TRBD1	TGTGCCAGCTCACCCCGACAGGGCGATCAGCCCCAGCATTTT	CASSPRQGDQPQHF
TRBV30	medium-sized	TRBJ2-5	-	TGTGCCTGGAGTGTTAACCCGGAGACCCAGTACTTC	CAWSVNPETQYF
TRBV6-6	many	TRBJ2-1	-	TGTGCCAGCCTAGAGGGGGGGCCGGGTAATGAGCAGTTCTTC	CASLEGGPGNEQFF
TRBV7-9	many	TRBJ1-2	-	TGTGCCAGCAGCTTGACCAACTATGGCTACACCTTC	CASSLTNYGYTF
TRBV7-9	many	TRBJ2-7	-	TGTGCCAGCAGCTTAGCGGGGGACGAGCAGTACTTC	CASSLAGDEQYF
TRBV14	medium-sized	TRBJ2-5	-	TGTGCCAGCAGCCAGACCTCAGGGTACCAAGAGACCCAGTACTTC	CASSQTSGYQETQYF
TRBV12-3/TRBV12-4	many	TRBJ2-2	TRBD1	TGTGCCAGCAGTCGCGGTGGACAGGGGACCGGGGAGCTGTTTTTT	CASSRGGQGTGELFF
TRBV12-5	many	TRBJ2-1	TRBD1	TGTGCTAGTGGAATGGACACAGGGGAGTGGCAGTTCTTC	CASGMDTGEWQFF
TRBV6-1	many	TRBJ1-1	-	TGTGCCACCAATAGCAACAGGTTGGGAGCTTTCTTT	CATNSNRLGAFF
TRBV6-5	many	TRBJ1-6	-	TGTGCCAGCAGTTCCAGCTCCTATAATTCACCCCTCCACTTT	CASSSSSYNSPLHF
TRBV7-2	many	TRBJ2-2	-	TGTGCCAGCAGCATGGGAGGGGGCACCGGGGAGCTGTTTTTT	CASSMGGGTGELFF
TRBV2	many	TRBJ2-7	-	TGTGCCAGCAGTTCGACCTACGAGCAGTACTTC	CASSSTYEQYF
TRBV20-1	many	TRBJ2-3	TRBD2	TGCAGTGCTGCCGCGGGGGGCGCAGATACGCAGTATTTT	CSAAAGGADTQYF
TRBV28	many	TRBJ1-3	-	TGTGCCAGCACCCGGCCCAGCTCTGGAAACACCATATATTTT	CASTRPSSGNTIYF
TRBV24-1	medium-sized	TRBJ2-2	-	TGTGCCACCAGTGATGAGGGATTAGCAGCCACCGGGGAGCTGTTTTTT	CATSDEGLAATGELFF
TRBV7-9	many	TRBJ2-3	-	TGTGCCAGCAGCTTAATAGCGGAGGACACAGATACGCAGTATTTT	CASSLIAEDTDTQYF
TRBV12-3/TRBV12-4	medium-sized	TRBJ2-1	TRBD2	TGTGCCAGCAGCCCCTTAGCGGGGTTAACCTACAATGAGCAGTTCTTC	CASSPLAGLTYNEQFF
TRBV5-1	many	TRBJ2-1	TRBD1	TGCGCCAGCAGCTGGACAGGGTTCGAGGTTCAGTTCTTC	CASSWTGFEVQFF
TRBV9	many	TRBJ2-3	-	TGTGCCAGCAGCGTAAATCCCCAAAGCGCCGAGGAAACAGATACGCAGTATTTT	CASSVNPQSAEETDTQYF
TRBV7-9	many	TRBJ1-2	-	TGTGCCAGCAGCGAAATGGGCCGGGAGGGAGGCTACACCTTC	CASSEMGREGGYTF
TRBV7-2	few	TRBJ2-3	-	TGTGCCAGCAGCCGGAAACAAGCAGATACGCAGTATTTT	CASSRKQADTQYF
TRBV9	many	TRBJ1-2	-	TGTGCCAGCAGCGCGGACCCCGGGCGTGGCTACACCTTC	CASSADPGRGYTF
TRBV7-2	many	TRBJ2-7	-	TGTGCCAGCAGCTTCACAGGACCCTACGAGCAGTACTTC	CASSFTGPYEQYF
TRBV20-1	-	TRBJ2-5	-	TGCAGTGCTAGAGATCCGAACAAGGGAGAGACCCAGTACTTC	CSARDPNKGETQYF
TRBV20-1	many	TRBJ2-1	TRBD2	TGCAGTGCTAGGACTAGCGGGAGCTCCTACAATGAGCAGTTCTTC	CSARTSGSSYNEQFF
TRBV5-1	few	TRBJ2-3	-	TGCGCCAGCAGCGCCGCCGGGGCTTTGCCAGATACGCAGTATTTT	CASSAAGALPDTQYF
TRBV19	many	TRBJ1-5	-	TGTGCCATCCAGGGGAAGGGTCAGCCCCAGCATTTT	CAIQGKGQPQHF
TRBV30	many	TRBJ1-2	TRBD1	TGTGCCTGGAGTTACGACAGGGGACGGTATCATGGCTACACCTTC	CAWSYDRGRYHGYTF
TRBV20-1	few	TRBJ1-5	-	TGCAGTGCTACGAAGCGCGAAAATCAGCCCCAGCATTTT	CSATKRENQPQHF
TRBV7-2	medium-sized	TRBJ1-1	-	TGTGCCAGCAGCTTACAGGTTTCCGCCACTGAAGCTTTCTTT	CASSLQVSATEAFF
TRBV5-5	many	TRBJ2-3	-	TGTGCCAGCAGCTTGGAAGGGGCGATCACAGATACGCAGTATTTT	CASSLEGAITDTQYF
TRBV7-6	many	TRBJ2-2	-	TGTGCCAGCAGACCTACAGGGTCCGGGGAGCTGTTTTTT	CASRPTGSGELFF
TRBV4-3	many	TRBJ2-3	-	TGCGCCAGCAGCCAAGGAGTGGCCTCCGATACGCAGTATTTT	CASSQGVASDTQYF
TRBV5-1	many	TRBJ2-4	TRBD1	TGCGCCAGCAGCAGAACAGGGGCGCCGGCCAAAAACATTCAGTACTTC	CASSRTGAPAKNIQYF
TRBV29-1	many	TRBJ1-5	TRBD1	TGCAGCGTCGACGGGACAGGAACCCAGCCCCAGCATTTT	CSVDGTGTQPQHF
TRBV5-6	many	TRBJ2-1	TRBD1	TGTGCCAGCAGCTTGCAAGGACAGGGCCGAGAGCAGTTCTTC	CASSLQGQGREQFF
TRBV6-1	medium-sized	TRBJ1-6	-	TGTGCCAGCAGTGAACTTATCCCGATGAATTCACCCCTCCACTTT	CASSELIPMNSPLHF
TRBV4-1	few	TRBJ1-1	TRBD1	TGCGCCAGCAGCCAAGGACAGGGAGACACTGAAGCTTTCTTT	CASSQGQGDTEAFF
TRBV7-8	-	TRBJ2-1	-	TGTGCCAGCAGGCCCCGAGGCCAAGCCCCAAACAATGAGCAGTTCTTC	CASRPRGQAPNNEQFF
TRBV5-1	many	TRBJ1-5	-	TGCGCCAGCGGCTCCGGCAATCAGCCCCAGCATTTT	CASGSGNQPQHF
TRBV6-2/TRBV6-3	many	TRBJ1-5	-	TGTGCCACCACGGGCAGTCCCAATCAGCCCCAGCATTTT	CATTGSPNQPQHF
TRBV7-9	many	TRBJ2-3	TRBD2	TGTGCCAGCGGAATAGGGCTAGCGGAAAGCACAGATACGCAGTATTTT	CASGIGLAESTDTQYF
TRBV5-1	many	TRBJ2-4	-	TGCGCCAGCAGCCGTGACGGCAAAAACATTCAGTACTTC	CASSRDGKNIQYF
TRBV4-1	many	TRBJ2-1	TRBD2	TGCGCCAGCAGCCAAATTGAAGGACTAGCGGGAATCAATGAGCAGTTCTTC	CASSQIEGLAGINEQFF
TRBV5-1	many	TRBJ2-7	TRBD1	TGCGCCAGCAGCCGACCGGGACAGGGTTACGAGCAGTACTTC	CASSRPGQGYEQYF
TRBV20-1	many	TRBJ1-2	TRBD1	TGCAGTGCTGAGACAGGGATTGCCTATGGCTACACCTTC	CSAETGIAYGYTF
TRBV12-3/TRBV12-4	few	TRBJ1-2	TRBD1	TGTGCCAGCAGTCGGGACAGGGAGAACTATGGCTACACCTTC	CASSRDRENYGYTF
TRBV6-6	many	TRBJ2-5	-	TGTGCCAGCAGTTACTTAGAGACCCAGTACTTC	CASSYLETQYF
TRBV7-9	many	TRBJ2-1	-	TGTGCCAGCAGTACTTGGGTGAATGCCCAGGGTGTACGTTTCTCCTACAATGAGCAGTTCTTC	CASSTWVNAQGVRFSYNEQFF
TRBV10-2	many	TRBJ2-7	-	TGCGCCAGCAGTGAGAGCCAGGCATCCTCCTACGAGCAGTACTTC	CASSESQASSYEQYF
TRBV5-4	many	TRBJ1-2	TRBD1	TGTGCCAGCAGCCCAACAGGGGGCTATGGCTACACCTTC	CASSPTGGYGYTF
TRBV5-5	many	TRBJ2-3	-	TGTGCCAGCAGCTTGCCCAGGGGGGAAGCCGATACGCAGTATTTT	CASSLPRGEADTQYF
TRBV5-4	many	TRBJ2-1	TRBD2	TGTGCCAGCAGCTTGCCCCCCTCAGGAGCGGGGGCTGACAATGAGCAGTTCTTC	CASSLPPSGAGADNEQFF
TRBV6-5	many	TRBJ2-1	TRBD1	TGTGCCAGCGCCTGGGGGACAGGGGCATCTGGTGAGCAGTTCTTC	CASAWGTGASGEQFF